This TCR beta chain was observed in a study of blood T cell repertoires in COVID-19. Overall study context: Nucleic acid was either cDNA or gDNA, and it came from T cells, B-cell-depleted T cells, or PBMCs.

V gave up 9 bases and J gave up 3 bases; unmatched junction bases: 8. This CDR3 contains 14 residues. CDR1 and CDR2 (germline): LNHDA, SQIVND (reference sequence). Sequencing was performed with immunoSEQ multiplex PCR; in TCRdb, only in-frame clones are kept and a portion is missing. Of roughly 83,000 clones listed, around 90% are singletons. This clone appeared a single time. V and J are TRBV19 and TRBJ1-5; 7 bases are a match to TRBD1. This TCR was sampled from an elderly man with active or convalescent COVID-19. Sequenced material: peripheral blood. CDR3 region: CASRQGNPNQPQHF. CDR3 DNA sequence: TGTGCCAGCAGACAGGGAAACCCCAATCAGCCCCAGCATTTT.